This T cell receptor (beta chain) was recovered during a study of early T cells in non-severe SARS-CoV-2 infection (dated by TCRdb to the early 2020s). At the level of the whole study: Because TCR sequencing was done on bulk RNA from unsorted whole blood, the alpha and beta chains could not be paired.

The CDR3, from cysteine to phenylalanine, totals 12 residues. The CDR3 DNA has 36 bases and is translated from base 1. According to the germline V gene, CDR1 reads KGHSH and CDR2 reads LQKENI. The junction carries 10 bases between V and J, which are trimmed by 3 bases and 10 bases respectively. The study was a case-control design nested within a healthcare worker cohort in London, UK, with weekly nasopharyngeal swab PCR tests and blood sampling. Healthcare workers were enrolled in the week of the UK lockdown, from 23 to 31 March 2020, and were followed every week for up to about 16 weeks. Here is what the overall study found, with its caveats: VDJdb matching was skewed toward anti-spike CD8 responses, so virus-specific expansions were likely underestimated and private and CD4 specificities were missed.

Library method: 5' RACE. The sequencer listed for this sample is NextSeq 500. In the TCR library protocol, unique molecular identifiers were attached to individual cDNA molecules to correct for PCR bias and sequencing error. Both TCR alpha and beta chains were sequenced, and tight co-correlation was observed between alpha and beta sequence abundances in each sample. As for how the authors treated the data: Decombinator V4 was used to annotate TCR sequences for V gene, J gene and CDR3. Expanded TCRs were defined as changing significantly between any two time points under a Poisson model with p below 0.0001. TCR abundances were normalised to the total number of TCRs sequenced in each sample and reported as counts per million. MAIT TCRs were defined by TRAV1-2 paired with TRAJ12, TRAJ20 or TRAJ33, and iNKT TCRs by TRAV10 paired with TRAJ18. VDJdb, accessed on 1 November 2021, was searched for TCRs annotated for CMV, EBV and SARS-CoV-2, and TCRs annotated for more than one antigen were excluded. TCRdb ran its own pipeline on the public reads, namely fastp trimming at Q25 and MiXCR clone calling, and kept in-frame beta chains. All rows with the same CDR3 protein become a single entry with the most common DNA and genes. The V and J calls shown here were made by TCRdb, not taken from the authors' results. For this sample the table gives fewer than 50,000 distinct CDR3 sequences, of which under 7.5% were detected only once. Roughly 2.8% of the sample rests with the top ten.

There are many counts of this clonotype. This clone's antigen is unknown. The input lacks base qualities; no much larger clone sits a single base away. The chain is assembled from TRBV18 and TRBJ2-4, and TRBD1 may be the D gene, going by 6 matching bases. This receptor was identified in an adult who was a healthcare worker with PCR-confirmed SARS-CoV-2 infection or an uninfected control (not recorded which). Source: whole blood, taken at baseline. The CDR3 reads CASSPDSLIQYF. The sequenced DNA: TGTGCCAGCTCACCGGACAGTTTAATTCAGTACTTC.